A single sample is the source of the 25 T cell receptor beta chains below, sequenced in a study of human T cells and chemical hapten exposure (dated by TCRdb to about 2021). Library prep was done by RACE. Sequencing instrument: NextSeq 500. TCRdb trimmed the raw reads at Q25, called clones with MiXCR and kept productive beta chains. CDR3 protein sequences are deduplicated, and each keeps its most common genes and DNA. For this sample the table gives about 84,000 distinct CDR3 sequences, of which 10% to 14% were detected only once. The ten largest clones take up around 3.6% of the sample. The time point label for this specimen denotes: patch test 3, about 24 weeks after DPC sensitization. Read against the paper, the sample's treatment or condition label means: therapeutic diphenylcyclopropenone sensitization with weekly scalp DPC. This specimen consisted of whole blood, obtained in connection with sensitization to the hapten diphenylcyclopropenone (DPC). The receptors derive from a woman aged 45-65 years with alopecia areata. Some clones in this sample may be carry-over from other donors' samples.

This clonotype was detected many times. V usage is TRBV27 and J usage is TRBJ1-5; TRBD1 matches 7 bases. Germline CDR1 is MNHEY and CDR2 is SMNVEV (reference sequence). After removal of 3 bases from V and 0 bases from J, the junction contained 8 bases not matched to a gene. The CDR3 runs to 17 residues. CDR3 DNA: TGTGCCAGCAGTTTCCGCGGACAGGCCCATAGCAATCAGCCCCAGCATTTT. Its translation is CASSFRGQAHSNQPQHF.

In this sample, this clonotype turned up a few times. This chain joins TRBV11-2 and TRBJ2-1, with D possibly TRBD2 on 5 matching bases. The V end lost 1 base, the J end lost 3 bases, and 10 bases lay between the germline ends. CDR3 size: 15 residues. Looked up from germline, CDR1 is SGHAT and CDR2 is FQNNGV. CDR3 amino acids: CASSLGTGRYNEQFF. CDR3 bases: TGTGCCAGCAGCTTAGGGACTGGACGCTACAATGAGCAGTTCTTC.

Many counts were recorded for this clonotype. The chain couples TRBV9 to TRBJ2-2; D may be TRBD2 (7 bases). Germline CDR1 reads SGDLS; CDR2 reads YYNGEE. V was shortened by 4 bases and J by 9 bases, with 19 bases between the two germline ends. This CDR3 region has 15 residues. In nucleotides, the CDR3 is TGTGCCAGCAGCCCATTCGGGGGGCTAAATAGGGAGCTGTTTTTT. As protein: CASSPFGGLNRELFF.

This clonotype was counted many times. The chain uses TRBV12-3 or TRBV12-4 and TRBJ2-7; 7 nucleotides align to TRBD2. Unmatched junction bases numbered 1, after V lost 3 bases and J lost 2 bases. This CDR3 comprises 13 residues. The CDR3 protein is CASSFGTTYEQYF. DNA for the CDR3: TGTGCCAGCAGTTTCGGGACTACCTACGAGCAGTACTTC.

This chain uses TRBV2 with TRBJ2-3; 9 bases align to TRBD2. Germline-derived CDR1 and CDR2 are SNHLY and FYNNEI. This CDR3 has 16 amino acids. Trimming at V came to 6 bases and at J to 0 bases, leaving 7 bases not matched to a gene. CDR3 nucleotide sequence: TGTGCCAGCAGCAGCAGCGGGAGGACTAGCACAGATACGCAGTATTTT. Amino acid sequence: CASSSSGRTSTDTQYF.

This clonotype occurred a few times. V usage is TRBV7-8 and J usage is TRBJ1-2; D is ambiguous. CDR3 length equals 15 residues. V lost 3 bases, J lost 0 bases, and 11 bases lay in between. CDR1 SGHVS and CDR2 FQNEAQ come from the germline V gene. CDR3 protein: CASSFQRGSNYGYTF. In DNA, the CDR3 is TGTGCCAGCAGCTTTCAACGGGGATCTAACTATGGCTACACCTTC.

Ten or more counts support this clonotype. The CDR3 region is CASSLVSAGTQYF. CDR3 nucleotide sequence: TGTGCCAGCAGTTTAGTCAGTGCGGGGACGCAGTATTTT. The rearrangement joins TRBV27 to TRBJ2-3, with D possibly being TRBD2 (6 bases). Trimming took 2 bases from V and 9 from J, leaving 12 bases between them. The CDR3 totals 13 residues. Germline V gene lookup returns CDR1 MNHEY and CDR2 SMNVEV (reference sequence).

The V gene is TRBV12-3 or TRBV12-4, the J gene TRBJ2-1; 10 bases are a match to TRBD2. CDR3 length: 16 amino acids. V lost 7 bases to trimming and J lost 6 bases; unmatched junction nucleotides: 12. CDR3 DNA: TGTGCCAGCACCGCCCTTCCGGGACTAGCGTCCAATGAGCAGTTCTTC. This codes for CASTALPGLASNEQFF.

The rearrangement joins TRBV29-1 to TRBJ2-5, with TRBD1 identical over 8 bases. The germline CDR1 and CDR2 sequences are SQVTM and ANQGSEA. Trimming took 5 bases from V and 5 from J; bases not matched to a gene: 1. The CDR3 runs 11 residues. The CDR3 nucleotides read TGCAGCGTTTCAGGGGGCGAGACCCAGTACTTC. As protein: CSVSGGETQYF.

A remark on this clonotype: A much larger clone differs from this one at a single base, so this may be a read error. The chain uses TRBV12-3 or TRBV12-4 and TRBJ1-5; no definite D call. The length of the CDR3 is 16 residues. In DNA, the CDR3 is TGTGCCAGCAGTCCGTCACACGGGGATAGCAATCACCCCCAGCATTTT. It codes for CASSPSHGDSNHPQHF.

This clonotype was counted only a few times. The chain has TRBV5-8 and TRBJ2-1; 8 bases agree with TRBD2. Germline CDR1 is SGHTS and CDR2 is YDEGEE. J was trimmed by 3 bases and V by 1 base; bases with no gene match: 6. CDR3 length equals 16 residues. The CDR3 reads CASSLIRGGDYNEQFF. DNA for the CDR3: TGTGCCAGCAGCTTGATCCGGGGGGGGGACTACAATGAGCAGTTCTTC.

In its sample, this clonotype was seen many times. The rearrangement links TRBV2 to TRBJ2-1; D not certain. V lost 2 bases to trimming and J lost 0 bases, with 11 bases between them. The CDR3 sequence is 16 residues long. Germline CDR1 SNHLY, CDR2 FYNNEI. The CDR3 loop is CASSEYARSSYNEQFF. CDR3 DNA: TGTGCCAGCAGTGAATATGCGCGGAGCTCCTACAATGAGCAGTTCTTC. The full variable domain, rest sourced from reference TRBV2 and TRBJ2-1, is EPEVTQTPSHQVTQMGQEVILRCVPISNHLYFYWYRQILGQKVEFLVSFYNNEISEKSEIFDDQFSVERPDGSNFTLKIRSTKLEDSAMYFCASSEYARSSYNEQFFGPGTRLTVL.

The chain couples TRBV4-3 to TRBJ2-7; 12 nucleotides line up with TRBD1. V lost 0 bases, J lost 2 bases, and 5 bases stayed unmatched. Germline-derived CDR1 and CDR2 are LGHNA and YSLEER. This CDR3 region has 17 residues. The CDR3: CASSQDKGQGAPYEQYF. The CDR3 nucleotides are TGCGCCAGCAGCCAAGATAAGGGACAGGGGGCTCCCTACGAGCAGTACTTC.

Worth noting for this clonotype: This could be a read error, since a much larger clone is one nucleotide away. The chain couples TRBV6-5 to TRBJ2-3; 9 bases are a match to TRBD2. Germline CDR1 reads MNHEY; CDR2 reads SVGAGI. The CDR3 has 18 amino acids. The DNA for the CDR3 is TGTGCCAACAGTTATCCCCCCGCCCCTAGCGGGGACACAGATACGCAGTATTTT. Its translation: CANSYPPAPSGDTDTQYF.

The table lists this clonotype with a few counts. The J gene is TRBJ2-5, the V gene TRBV7-2; D possibly uses TRBD1 or TRBD2 (5 bases each). Deletions cut 0 bases from V and 5 bases from J, with 16 bases between. The CDR3 runs 16 residues. In germline, CDR1 is SGHTA, CDR2 FQGNSA. The chain's CDR3 is CASSLASGRDPETQYF. CDR3 nucleotides: TGTGCCAGCAGCTTAGCATCCGGTCGGGACCCGGAGACCCAGTACTTC.

J is TRBJ2-5 and V is TRBV29-1, with 7 bases matching TRBD2. The germline V gene has CDR1 SQVTM and CDR2 ANQGSEA. This CDR3 has 15 residues. V gave up 1 base and J gave up 1 base; unmatched junction bases: 6. The CDR3 coding sequence is TGCAGCGTTGAAGGGGACTATGGGCGCCAAGAGACCCAGTACTTC. This encodes CSVEGDYGRQETQYF.

Only a few counts were recorded for this clonotype. This chain links TRBV6-5 with TRBJ2-2; 8 positions agree with TRBD2. Germline CDR1 MNHEY, CDR2 SVGAGI. The CDR3 runs 17 residues. Trimming cost V 8 bases and J 4 bases; bases outside gene matches: 15. The DNA for the CDR3 is TGTGCCAGCTACTCCTGGGTAGCGGGAATTCCCACCGGGGAGCTGTTTTTT. Its translation is CASYSWVAGIPTGELFF.

This clonotype has only a few counts. This sequence joins TRBV28 and TRBJ2-7; 7 positions match TRBD2. V was clipped by 3 bases and J by 10 bases; unmatched bases: 6. Germline CDR1 and CDR2: MDHEN and SYDVKM. The CDR3 length is 12 residues. CDR3 sequence: CASSLGPGGQYF. DNA of the CDR3: TGTGCCAGCAGTTTGGGCCCGGGAGGACAGTACTTC.

There are many counts of this clonotype. The chain has TRBV27 and TRBJ2-2; 12 nucleotides line up with TRBD2. The J segment lost 4 bases and the V segment lost 3 bases, leaving 12 bases of the junction unmatched. Germline CDR1 and CDR2: MNHEY and SMNVEV (reference sequence). CDR3 length: 19 residues. The CDR3 DNA sequence: TGTGCCAGCAGTTTTTGGCCCACTAGCGGGAGGTCTTTCACCGGGGAGCTGTTTTTT. Its translation: CASSFWPTSGRSFTGELFF.

This clonotype was observed a handful of times. The chain combines TRBV12-3 or TRBV12-4 with TRBJ2-5; D unclear. V was clipped by 3 bases and J by 1 base, with 12 bases between them. The CDR3 runs to 15 residues. Here the CDR3 reads CASSFLGKLQETQYF. CDR3 sequence (DNA): TGTGCCAGCAGTTTCCTGGGGAAGCTCCAAGAGACCCAGTACTTC.

The chain links TRBV5-4 to TRBJ2-7; TRBD2 agrees at 8 bases. Germline assignment: CDR1 SGHNT and CDR2 YYREEE (reference sequence). This CDR3 has 13 residues. Trimming took 4 bases from V and 5 from J; bases not matched to a gene: 5. As DNA, the CDR3 is TGTGCCAGCAGCAACGGGAGGGTCGACGAGCAGTACTTC. Protein sequence: CASSNGRVDEQYF.

This clonotype showed up just a few times. The rearrangement joins TRBV4-2 to TRBJ2-2; no reliable D call. The CDR3 loop spans 18 amino acids. The germline gives CDR1 LGHNA, CDR2 YNFKEQ. V lost 0 bases and J 2 bases, leaving 16 bases between the germline ends. CDR3 amino acids: CASSQDSAGRANTGELFF. The CDR3 DNA sequence: TGTGCCAGCAGCCAAGATAGTGCCGGTAGGGCTAACACCGGGGAGCTGTTTTTT.

This clonotype was counted ten times or more. The V call is TRBV25-1, the J call TRBJ1-2, with 10 bases lining up with TRBD1. J was trimmed by 6 bases and V by 0 bases; bases with no gene match: 4. From germline, CDR1 is MGHDK and CDR2 SYGVNS. The CDR3 extends over 15 amino acids. CDR3 sequence (DNA): TGTGCCAGCAGTGAATATGGACAGGGGGGCCATGGCTACACCTTC. It is translated as CASSEYGQGGHGYTF.

V usage is TRBV6-2 or TRBV6-3 and J usage is TRBJ2-7; 8 nucleotides agree with TRBD2. The CDR3 loop spans 15 amino acids. V was pared by 2 bases and J by 5 bases, with 8 bases of the junction left unmatched. CDR1 MNHEY and CDR2 SVGEGT come from the germline V gene. In DNA form, the CDR3 reads TGTGCCAGCAGTTACAGGGCGGGAGGTCTCCACGAGCAGTACTTC. It codes for CASSYRAGGLHEQYF.

The sample holds a few counts of this clonotype. Relative to the germline gene, one junction end is altered; a read error may explain this. This chain uses TRBV28 with TRBJ1-1, with D possibly matching TRBD1 (6 bases). The CDR3 extends over 12 amino acids. The germline gives CDR1 MDHEN, CDR2 SYDVKM. The CDR3 DNA follows: TGTGCCAGCAGTTTAGGACAGTTTGAAGCTTCCTTT. Residues: CASSLGQFEASF.